Each of the 4 T cell receptor beta chains below was sequenced from the same sample in a study of OX40 agonist ivuxolimab in advanced cancers. Library construction relied on the immunoSEQ multiplex PCR assay. TCRdb re-hosts the immuneACCESS table, in-frame sequences only. Its copies lack some clones; in the studies checked, an unresolved V gene accounts for under half of them, and the cause for the rest is not known. The table for this sample lists fewer than 95,000 clones; about 92% of them were counted only once. The biggest ten clones account for about 3.4% of the sample. The sequencing here drew on CD4+ or CD8+ T cells sorted from blood, taken in a trial of the OX40 agonist ivuxolimab. These receptor sequences come from an adult with an advanced solid tumor such as melanoma, head and neck, liver or kidney cancer.

The chain has TRBV25-1 and TRBJ1-2, with 8 bases that match TRBD1. CDR3 length: 15 amino acids. V lost 3 bases to trimming and J lost 4 bases; unmatched junction nucleotides: 7. Germline V gene data show CDR1 as MGHDK and CDR2 as SYGVNS. This chain's CDR3 is CASSDYDRGPYGYTF. The CDR3 nucleotides are TGTGCCAGCAGTGATTACGACAGGGGTCCCTATGGCTACACCTTC.

This clone was seen once. The rearrangement joins TRBV30 to TRBJ2-1; D is undetermined. Germline V gene sequence: CDR1 GTSNPN, CDR2 SVGIG (reference sequence). The CDR3 is 13 residues long. V lost 0 bases to trimming and J lost 9 bases, with 12 bases between them. Here the CDR3 reads CAWSVHGVSEQFF. DNA of the CDR3: TGTGCCTGGAGTGTACACGGAGTTAGTGAGCAGTTCTTC.

This clone was found many times. The CDR3 nucleotides read TGTGCCTGGGGGGCGGGACAGCATGAAGCTTTCTTT. This translates into CAWGAGQHEAFF. The chain recombines TRBV30 with TRBJ1-1; 7 bases line up with TRBD1. CDR1 GTSNPN and CDR2 SVGIG come from the germline V gene (reference sequence). The V segment lost 5 bases and the J segment 7 bases; nucleotides outside the gene matches: 7. This CDR3 spans 12 amino acids.

This clone appeared a single time. The V call is TRBV7-8, the J call TRBJ1-3, with D tentatively TRBD1 (6 bases). V lost 5 bases and J lost 4, with 12 bases in between. Germline V gene sequence: CDR1 SGHVS, CDR2 FQNEAQ. The CDR3 covers 14 residues. This CDR3 is CASSEPGAGNTIYF. CDR3 DNA: TGTGCCAGCAGCGAGCCGGGGGCGGGAAACACCATATATTTT.